The rows below give T cell receptor beta chains drawn from one sample of a study of T-cell memory formation after mild COVID-19. In TCRdb, the 5' RACE reads were re-called with MiXCR into one record per CDR3 protein. The sample includes around 140,000 distinct CDR3 sequences, around 27% seen only once; the top ten take approximately 25%. Specimen: PBMCs or a T cell subset sorted from them (not recorded which). Receptors were obtained from an adult woman who had mild COVID-19 (a few samples of this study predate the infection). Cell type and time point are not known. Each CDR3 is given with its conserved first and last residue. The D gene is left open where the match is weak.

d_call: .
j_call: TRBJ1-3
v_call: TRBV2
cdr3_aa: CASSEAKDRNTIYF

d_call: TRBD1
j_call: TRBJ2-7
v_call: TRBV4-1
cdr3_aa: CASRPGTDTYEQYF

d_call: .
j_call: TRBJ2-7
v_call: TRBV7-9
cdr3_aa: CASSPSVGGSYEQYF

d_call: TRBD1
j_call: TRBJ1-1
v_call: TRBV6-2/TRBV6-3
cdr3_aa: CASSSRQGEAFF

d_call: TRBD1
j_call: TRBJ2-1
v_call: TRBV7-9
cdr3_aa: CASSLGDRGRYGNEQFF

d_call: TRBD2
j_call: TRBJ2-3
v_call: TRBV13
cdr3_aa: CASSFLAGADTQYF

d_call: TRBD1
j_call: TRBJ1-1
v_call: TRBV3-1
cdr3_aa: CASSGLTGVNTEAFF

d_call: .
j_call: TRBJ2-2
v_call: TRBV2
cdr3_aa: CASDQGVTLTGELFF

d_call: TRBD2
j_call: TRBJ2-5
v_call: TRBV20-1
cdr3_aa: CSAQPGRGYQETQYF

d_call: .
j_call: TRBJ2-2
v_call: TRBV6-5
cdr3_aa: CASSYSGDFTGELFF

d_call: .
j_call: TRBJ2-5
v_call: TRBV19
cdr3_aa: CASSPFRETQYF

d_call: .
j_call: TRBJ1-1
v_call: TRBV20-1
cdr3_aa: CSARVRGNTEAFF

d_call: TRBD2
j_call: TRBJ2-3
v_call: TRBV12-3/TRBV12-4
cdr3_aa: CASSFKPLAGVGTDTQYF

d_call: .
j_call: TRBJ2-7
v_call: TRBV29-1
cdr3_aa: CSVEDPADYSYEQYF

d_call: TRBD2
j_call: TRBJ2-5
v_call: TRBV3-1
cdr3_aa: CASSQVTSGGETQYF

d_call: TRBD1
j_call: TRBJ1-1
v_call: TRBV15
cdr3_aa: CATSREGGGMNTEAFF

d_call: TRBD2
j_call: TRBJ2-1
v_call: TRBV5-1
cdr3_aa: CASTPTSGTYNEQFF

d_call: .
j_call: TRBJ1-5
v_call: TRBV4-1
cdr3_aa: CASSQVMWPGNHQPQHF

d_call: .
j_call: TRBJ1-2
v_call: TRBV6-5
cdr3_aa: CASSYSSKGTDYGYTF

d_call: .
j_call: TRBJ2-7
v_call: TRBV7-6
cdr3_aa: CASSLAGGDISEQYF

d_call: .
j_call: TRBJ1-6
v_call: TRBV6-5
cdr3_aa: CASSYSGNSPLHF

d_call: .
j_call: TRBJ2-1
v_call: TRBV29-1
cdr3_aa: CSVEGRGDYNEQFF

d_call: TRBD1
j_call: TRBJ2-7
v_call: TRBV4-2
cdr3_aa: CASSLQGQGSYEQYF

d_call: .
j_call: TRBJ1-4
v_call: TRBV29-1
cdr3_aa: CSVLNSATNEKLFF

d_call: .
j_call: TRBJ2-3
v_call: TRBV30
cdr3_aa: CAWIGETSGHGF

d_call: TRBD1
j_call: TRBJ2-5
v_call: TRBV7-9
cdr3_aa: CASSLAGDSFQETQYF

d_call: .
j_call: TRBJ2-7
v_call: TRBV9
cdr3_aa: CASSGGGAYEQYF

d_call: .
j_call: TRBJ2-7
v_call: TRBV4-1
cdr3_aa: CASSQGGSPDEQYF

d_call: TRBD2
j_call: TRBJ2-7
v_call: TRBV6-5
cdr3_aa: CASSYSTLAGGVEQYF

d_call: TRBD2
j_call: TRBJ2-3
v_call: TRBV5-1
cdr3_aa: CASSLLAATDTQYF

d_call: .
j_call: TRBJ1-4
v_call: TRBV7-9
cdr3_aa: CASSIGREKLFF

d_call: TRBD1
j_call: TRBJ1-1
v_call: TRBV12-3/TRBV12-4
cdr3_aa: CASSPRDRRYTEAFF

d_call: TRBD2
j_call: TRBJ2-1
v_call: TRBV11-2
cdr3_aa: CASSAGTSGIYEQFF

d_call: TRBD2
j_call: TRBJ2-7
v_call: TRBV9
cdr3_aa: CASSASGLDSYEQYF

d_call: .
j_call: TRBJ2-5
v_call: TRBV5-6
cdr3_aa: CASSPGGVRVGETQYF

d_call: TRBD1
j_call: TRBJ2-7
v_call: TRBV7-9
cdr3_aa: CASSLPPTGEASYEQYF

d_call: .
j_call: TRBJ2-7
v_call: TRBV12-3/TRBV12-4
cdr3_aa: CASSLGGGTLYEQYF

d_call: .
j_call: TRBJ2-1
v_call: TRBV27
cdr3_aa: CASSPGPVSYNEQFF

d_call: TRBD2
j_call: TRBJ2-1
v_call: TRBV7-9
cdr3_aa: CASSHRLSGTSVYNEQFF

d_call: .
j_call: TRBJ2-1
v_call: TRBV7-9
cdr3_aa: CASSLVVTGLNEQFF

d_call: TRBD2
j_call: TRBJ2-1
v_call: TRBV12-3/TRBV12-4
cdr3_aa: CASSPGVWEGPYNEQFF

d_call: TRBD2
j_call: TRBJ2-3
v_call: TRBV6-6
cdr3_aa: CASRPPGLAGGNTDTQYF